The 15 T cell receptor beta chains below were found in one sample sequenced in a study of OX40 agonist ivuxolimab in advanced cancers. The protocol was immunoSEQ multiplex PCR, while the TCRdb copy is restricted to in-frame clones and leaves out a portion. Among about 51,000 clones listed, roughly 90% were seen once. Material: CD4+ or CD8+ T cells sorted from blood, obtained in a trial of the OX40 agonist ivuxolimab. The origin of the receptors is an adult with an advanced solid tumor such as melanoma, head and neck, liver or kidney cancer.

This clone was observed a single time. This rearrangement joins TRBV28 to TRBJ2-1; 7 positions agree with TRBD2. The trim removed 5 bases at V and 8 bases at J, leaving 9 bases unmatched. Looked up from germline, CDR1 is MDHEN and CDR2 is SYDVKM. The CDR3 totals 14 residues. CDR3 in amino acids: CASSGDYPSYEQFF. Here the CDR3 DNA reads TGTGCCAGCAGTGGGGACTACCCCTCCTATGAGCAGTTCTTC. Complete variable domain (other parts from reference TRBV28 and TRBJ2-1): DVKVTQSSRYLVKRTGEKVFLECVQDMDHENMFWYRQDPGLGLRLIYFSYDVKMKEKGDIPEGYSVSREKKERFSLILESASTNQTSMYLCASSGDYPSYEQFFGPGTRLTVL.

CDR3 DNA: TGTGCCAGCAGCCGGGCTGAGGCCGGGGGGCCCCAGCATTTT. Protein: CASSRAEAGGPQHF. The chain combines TRBV11-2 with TRBJ1-5; D may be TRBD1 (5 bases). The CDR3 consists of 14 residues. V gave up 5 bases and J gave up 9 bases, with 17 bases separating them. CDR1 SGHAT and CDR2 FQNNGV come from the germline V gene.

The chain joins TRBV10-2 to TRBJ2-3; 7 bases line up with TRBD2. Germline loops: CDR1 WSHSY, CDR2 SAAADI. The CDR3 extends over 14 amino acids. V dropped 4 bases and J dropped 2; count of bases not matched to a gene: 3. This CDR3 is CASSGGGFTDTQYF. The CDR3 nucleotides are TGCGCCAGCAGTGGGGGGGGATTCACAGATACGCAGTATTTT.

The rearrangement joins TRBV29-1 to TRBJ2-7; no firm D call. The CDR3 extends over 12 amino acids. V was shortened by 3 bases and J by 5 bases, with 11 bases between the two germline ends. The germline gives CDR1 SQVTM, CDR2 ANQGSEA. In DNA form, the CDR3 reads TGCAGCGTTGAGCACGGTTCGAACGAGCAGTACTTC. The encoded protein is CSVEHGSNEQYF.

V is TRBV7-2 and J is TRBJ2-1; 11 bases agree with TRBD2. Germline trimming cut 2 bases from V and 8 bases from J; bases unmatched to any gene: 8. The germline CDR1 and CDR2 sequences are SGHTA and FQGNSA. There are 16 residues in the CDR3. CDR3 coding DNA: TGTGCCAGCAGCTTAAGAACTAGCGGGGGCAGGGATGAGCAGTTCTTC. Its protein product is CASSLRTSGGRDEQFF.

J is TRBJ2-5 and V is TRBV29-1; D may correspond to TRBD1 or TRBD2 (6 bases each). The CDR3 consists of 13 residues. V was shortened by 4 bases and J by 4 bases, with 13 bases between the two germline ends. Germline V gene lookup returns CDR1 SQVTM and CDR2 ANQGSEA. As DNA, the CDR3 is TGCAGCGTTGGCGGAGGGGGTGGAGAGACCCAGTACTTC. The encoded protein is CSVGGGGGETQYF.

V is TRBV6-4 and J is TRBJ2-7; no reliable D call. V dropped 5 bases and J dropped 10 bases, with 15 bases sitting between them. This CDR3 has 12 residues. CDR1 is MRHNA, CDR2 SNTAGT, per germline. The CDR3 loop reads CASSKGSKPQYF. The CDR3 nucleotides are TGTGCCAGCAGTAAAGGGTCCAAACCCCAGTACTTC.

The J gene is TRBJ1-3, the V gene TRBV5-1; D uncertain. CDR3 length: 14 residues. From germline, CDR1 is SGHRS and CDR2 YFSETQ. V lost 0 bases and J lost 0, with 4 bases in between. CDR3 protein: CASSLENSGNTIYF. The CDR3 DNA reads TGCGCCAGCAGCTTGGAGAACTCTGGAAACACCATATATTTT.

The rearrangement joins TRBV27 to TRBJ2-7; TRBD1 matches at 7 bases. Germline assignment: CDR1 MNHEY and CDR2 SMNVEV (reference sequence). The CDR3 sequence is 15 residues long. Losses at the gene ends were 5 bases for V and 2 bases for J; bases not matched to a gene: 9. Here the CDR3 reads CASSPQTGPTYEQYF. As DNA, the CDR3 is TGTGCCAGCAGTCCCCAGACAGGGCCGACCTACGAGCAGTACTTC.

The CDR3 DNA reads as TGTGCCAGCAGCTCCCGGACAGGGGTAGAGGCCGGGGAGCTGTTTTTT. Its translation: CASSSRTGVEAGELFF. The chain uses TRBV7-3 and TRBJ2-2; 9 bases match TRBD1. V trimming: 4 bases; J trimming: 6 bases; junction bases outside the gene matches: 9. The CDR3 runs 16 residues. Germline-derived CDR1 and CDR2 are SGHTA and FQGTGA. Using reference TRBV7-3 and TRBJ2-2 for the parts outside the CDR3, the full variable domain is GAGVSQTPSNKVTEKGKYVELRCDPISGHTALYWYRQSLGQGPEFLIYFQGTGAADDSGLPNDRFFAVRPEGSVSTLKIQRTERGDSAVYLCASSSRTGVEAGELFFGEGSRLTVL.

CDR3: CASGQGVRGDQPQHF. In DNA, the CDR3 is TGTGCCAGCGGGCAGGGCGTGAGAGGAGATCAGCCCCAGCATTTT. The rearrangement uses TRBV5-6 and TRBJ1-5; a possible D gene is TRBD1 (5 bases). The germline V and J ends were trimmed by 7 bases and 5 bases, with 19 bases remaining between them. The CDR3 is made up of 15 amino acids. Per germline, CDR1 SGHDT and CDR2 YYEEEE.

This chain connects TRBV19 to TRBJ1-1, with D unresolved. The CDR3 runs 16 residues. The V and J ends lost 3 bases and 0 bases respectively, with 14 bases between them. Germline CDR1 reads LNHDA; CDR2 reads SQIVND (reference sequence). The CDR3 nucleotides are TGTGCCAGTAGTATTTCGGGTTGGGAAATGAACACTGAAGCTTTCTTT. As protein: CASSISGWEMNTEAFF.

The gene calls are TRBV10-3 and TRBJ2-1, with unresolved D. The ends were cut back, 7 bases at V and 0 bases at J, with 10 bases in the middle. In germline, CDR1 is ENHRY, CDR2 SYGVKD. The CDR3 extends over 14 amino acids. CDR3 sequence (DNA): TGTGCCATCAAATCGGTGGGCTCCTACAATGAGCAGTTCTTC. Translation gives CAIKSVGSYNEQFF.

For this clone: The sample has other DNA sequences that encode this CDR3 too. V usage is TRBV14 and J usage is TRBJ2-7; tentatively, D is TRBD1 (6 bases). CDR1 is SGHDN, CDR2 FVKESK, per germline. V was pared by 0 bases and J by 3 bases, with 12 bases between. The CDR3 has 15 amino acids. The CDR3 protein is CASSQDVGQSYEQYF. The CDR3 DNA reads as TGTGCCAGCAGCCAAGATGTTGGACAGAGCTACGAGCAGTACTTC.

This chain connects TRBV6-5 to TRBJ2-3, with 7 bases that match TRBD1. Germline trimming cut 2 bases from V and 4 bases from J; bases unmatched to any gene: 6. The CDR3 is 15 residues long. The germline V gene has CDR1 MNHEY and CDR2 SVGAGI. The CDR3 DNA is TGTGCCAGCAGTTACCGCGGGCAGGGGGCAGATACGCAGTATTTT. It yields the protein CASSYRGQGADTQYF.